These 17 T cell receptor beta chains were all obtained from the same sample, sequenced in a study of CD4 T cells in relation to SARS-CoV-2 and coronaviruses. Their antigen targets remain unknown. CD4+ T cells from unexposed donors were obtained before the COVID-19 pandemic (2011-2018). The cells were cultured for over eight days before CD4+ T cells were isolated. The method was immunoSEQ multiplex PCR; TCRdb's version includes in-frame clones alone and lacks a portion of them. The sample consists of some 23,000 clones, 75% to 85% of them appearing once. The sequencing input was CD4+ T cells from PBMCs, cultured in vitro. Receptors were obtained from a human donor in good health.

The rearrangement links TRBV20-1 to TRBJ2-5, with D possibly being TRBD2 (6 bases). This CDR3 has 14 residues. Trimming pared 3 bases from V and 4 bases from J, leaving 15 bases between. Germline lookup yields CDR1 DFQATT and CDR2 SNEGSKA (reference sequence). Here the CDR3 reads CSASTGVVGETQYF. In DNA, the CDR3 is TGCAGTGCTAGTACGGGAGTTGTAGGAGAGACCCAGTACTTC.

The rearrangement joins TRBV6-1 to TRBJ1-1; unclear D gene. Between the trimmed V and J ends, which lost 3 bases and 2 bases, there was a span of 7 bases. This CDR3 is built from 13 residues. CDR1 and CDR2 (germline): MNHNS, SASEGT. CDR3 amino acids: CASSEGVNTEAFF. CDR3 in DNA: TGTGCCAGCAGTGAGGGTGTCAACACTGAAGCTTTCTTT.

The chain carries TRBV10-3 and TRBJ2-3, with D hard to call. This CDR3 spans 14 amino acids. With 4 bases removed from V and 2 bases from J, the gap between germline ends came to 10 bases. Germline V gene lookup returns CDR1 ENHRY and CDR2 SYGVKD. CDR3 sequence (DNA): TGTGCCATCAGTGCCTCCGAGGTCACAGATACGCAGTATTTT. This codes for CAISASEVTDTQYF.

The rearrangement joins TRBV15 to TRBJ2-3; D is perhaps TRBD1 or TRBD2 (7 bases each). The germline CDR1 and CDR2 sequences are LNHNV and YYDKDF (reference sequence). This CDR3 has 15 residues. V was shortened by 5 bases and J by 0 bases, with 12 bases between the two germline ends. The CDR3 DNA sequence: TGTGCCACCAGCCGACAGGGACTAAGCACAGATACGCAGTATTTT. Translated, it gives CATSRQGLSTDTQYF. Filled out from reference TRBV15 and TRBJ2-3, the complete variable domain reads DAMVIQNPRYQVTQFGKPVTLSCSQTLNHNVMYWYQQKSSQAPKLLFHYYDKDFNNEADTPDNFQSRRPNTSFCFLDIRSPGLGDTAMYLCATSRQGLSTDTQYFGPGTRLTVL.

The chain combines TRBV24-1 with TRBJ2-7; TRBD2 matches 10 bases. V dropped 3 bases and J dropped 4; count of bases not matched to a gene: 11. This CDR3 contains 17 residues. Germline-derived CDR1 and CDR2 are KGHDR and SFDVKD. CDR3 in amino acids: CATSDIPGASGSYEQYF. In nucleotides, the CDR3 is TGTGCCACCAGTGATATCCCGGGAGCTAGCGGGAGTTACGAGCAGTACTTC.

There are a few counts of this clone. The CDR3 loop reads CASSWRTTLYNSPLHF. The CDR3 DNA follows: TGTGCCAGCAGTTGGCGTACAACCCTTTATAATTCACCCCTCCACTTT. This chain joins TRBV5-4 and TRBJ1-6; D gene ambiguous. The CDR3 is made up of 16 amino acids. V was clipped by 5 bases and J by 4 bases, with 16 bases between them. The germline V gene has CDR1 SGHNT and CDR2 YYREEE (reference sequence).

CDR3 nucleotides: TGTGCCAGCAGTGCCGGCCGGACAGGGCCAGGCGGCTACACCTTC. Encoded protein: CASSAGRTGPGGYTF. This chain uses TRBV2 with TRBJ1-2; 8 nucleotides agree with TRBD1. The germline V gene encodes CDR1 SNHLY and CDR2 FYNNEI. With V trimmed by 4 bases and J by 8 bases, 12 bases remained unmatched. This CDR3 is 15 amino acids long.

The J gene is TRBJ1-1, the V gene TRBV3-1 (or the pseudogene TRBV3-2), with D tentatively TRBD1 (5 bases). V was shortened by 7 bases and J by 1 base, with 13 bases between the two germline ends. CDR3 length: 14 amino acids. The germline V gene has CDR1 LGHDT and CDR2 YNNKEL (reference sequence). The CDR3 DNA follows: TGTGCCAGCACCCACGGGACGGAGAACACTGAAGCTTTCTTT. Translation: CASTHGTENTEAFF.

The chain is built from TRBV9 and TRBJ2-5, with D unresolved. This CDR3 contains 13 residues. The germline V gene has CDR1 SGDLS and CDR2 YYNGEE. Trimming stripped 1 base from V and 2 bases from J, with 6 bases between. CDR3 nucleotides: TGTGCCAGCAGCGTATACGCGCAAGAGACCCAGTACTTC. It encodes CASSVYAQETQYF.

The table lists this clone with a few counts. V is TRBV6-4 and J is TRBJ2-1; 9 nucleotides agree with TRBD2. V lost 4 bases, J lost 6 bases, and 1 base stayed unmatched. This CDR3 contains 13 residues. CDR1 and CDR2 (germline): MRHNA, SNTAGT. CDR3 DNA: TGTGCCAGCAGTGGGACTAGCGTCAATGAGCAGTTCTTC. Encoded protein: CASSGTSVNEQFF.

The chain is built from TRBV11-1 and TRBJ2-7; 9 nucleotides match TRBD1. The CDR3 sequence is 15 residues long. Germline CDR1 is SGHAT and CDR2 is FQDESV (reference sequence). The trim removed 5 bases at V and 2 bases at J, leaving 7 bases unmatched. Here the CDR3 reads CASSPRQGGPYEQYF. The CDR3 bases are TGTGCCAGCAGCCCGAGACAGGGGGGACCCTACGAGCAGTACTTC.

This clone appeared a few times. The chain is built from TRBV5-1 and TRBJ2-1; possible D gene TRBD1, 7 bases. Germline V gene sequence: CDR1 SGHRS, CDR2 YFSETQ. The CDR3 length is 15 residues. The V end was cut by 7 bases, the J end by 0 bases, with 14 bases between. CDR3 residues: CASLAGQNSYNEQFF. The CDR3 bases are TGCGCCAGCCTGGCGGGACAGAACTCCTACAATGAGCAGTTCTTC.

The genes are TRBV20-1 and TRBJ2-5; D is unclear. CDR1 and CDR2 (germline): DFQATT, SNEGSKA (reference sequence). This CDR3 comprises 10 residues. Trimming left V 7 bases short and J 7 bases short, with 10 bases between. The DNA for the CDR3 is TGCAGTGTGGGGTTGGGGACCCAGTACTTC. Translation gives CSVGLGTQYF.

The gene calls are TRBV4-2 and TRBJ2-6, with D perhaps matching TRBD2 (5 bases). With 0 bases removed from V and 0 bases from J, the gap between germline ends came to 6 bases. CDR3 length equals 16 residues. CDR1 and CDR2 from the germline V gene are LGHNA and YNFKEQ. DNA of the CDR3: TGTGCCAGCAGCCAAGATCGGGACTCTGGGGCCAACGTCCTGACTTTC. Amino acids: CASSQDRDSGANVLTF.

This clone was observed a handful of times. CDR3 DNA: TGTGCCAGCTCACCACCAACAGGGGGCTCAGAGACCCAGTACTTC. Its translation: CASSPPTGGSETQYF. The V gene is TRBV18, the J gene TRBJ2-5; 9 bases match TRBD1. This CDR3 region has 15 residues. Germline V gives CDR1 KGHSH, CDR2 LQKENI. Germline trimming cut 0 bases from V and 4 bases from J; bases unmatched to any gene: 3.

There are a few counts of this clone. DNA of the CDR3: TGTGCCAGCAGATATTATAGTCAAACTGAAGCTTTCTTT. Protein sequence: CASRYYSQTEAFF. This rearrangement joins TRBV6-6 to TRBJ1-1; D is uncertain. The CDR3 sequence is 13 residues long. V was clipped by 6 bases and J by 5 bases, with 13 bases between them. Germline CDR1 and CDR2: MNHNY and SVGAGI (reference sequence).

As DNA, the CDR3 is TGTGCCAGCAGCCAAGAAAGTCCAGTCGAGACCCAGTACTTC. It yields the protein CASSQESPVETQYF. V usage is TRBV4-2 and J usage is TRBJ2-5; no clear D gene. Between the trimmed V and J ends, which lost 0 bases and 5 bases, there was a span of 10 bases. CDR3 length equals 14 residues. Per germline, CDR1 LGHNA and CDR2 YNFKEQ.